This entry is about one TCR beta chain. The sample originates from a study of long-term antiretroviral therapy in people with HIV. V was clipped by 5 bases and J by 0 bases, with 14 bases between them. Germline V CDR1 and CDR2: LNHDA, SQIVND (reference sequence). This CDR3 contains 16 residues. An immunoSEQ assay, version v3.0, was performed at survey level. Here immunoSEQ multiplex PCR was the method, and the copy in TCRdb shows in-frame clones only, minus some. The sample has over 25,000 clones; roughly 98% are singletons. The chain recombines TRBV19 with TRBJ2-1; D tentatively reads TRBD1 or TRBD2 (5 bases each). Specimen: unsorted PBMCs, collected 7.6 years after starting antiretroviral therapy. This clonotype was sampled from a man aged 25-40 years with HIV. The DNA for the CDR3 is TGTGCCAGTAGTTGGGACCGACAGAGCTCCTACAATGAGCAGTTCTTC. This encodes CASSWDRQSSYNEQFF.